Presented here are 21 T cell receptor beta chains from one specimen sequenced in a study of blood T cell repertoires in COVID-19. Profiling relied on immunoSEQ multiplex PCR, and the TCRdb table lists in-frame clones only, not all of them. The sample consists of 350,000 to 550,000 clones, 85% to 90% of them appearing once. The sample comprised peripheral blood. The receptors derive from a young woman with acute or convalescent COVID-19.

The count of this clone is one. The chain couples TRBV4-2 to TRBJ1-1; TRBD1 agrees at 7 bases. The trim removed 4 bases at V and 0 bases at J, leaving 11 bases unmatched. The CDR3 extends over 17 amino acids. Germline V lookup: CDR1 LGHNA, CDR2 YNFKEQ. CDR3 sequence: CASSLTTTGVMNTEAFF. The CDR3 bases are TGTGCCAGCAGCCTTACCACAACAGGGGTCATGAACACTGAAGCTTTCTTT.

The V and J genes are TRBV5-1 and TRBJ1-1; D is ambiguous. Trimming pared 4 bases from V and 10 bases from J, leaving 11 bases between. CDR3 length: 11 residues. The germline V gene encodes CDR1 SGHRS and CDR2 YFSETQ. In DNA, the CDR3 is TGCGCCAGCAGCCCACCAACGGTAGCTTTCTTT. It is translated as CASSPPTVAFF.

Written as DNA, the CDR3 is TGTGCCAGCAGCATATACAATGAGCAGTTCTTC. It encodes CASSIYNEQFF. V and J are TRBV5-6 and TRBJ2-1; D is unclear. The CDR3 is 11 residues long. V lost 4 bases, J lost 4 bases, and 3 bases lay in between. Germline V gives CDR1 SGHDT, CDR2 YYEEEE. Filled out from reference TRBV5-6 and TRBJ2-1, the complete variable domain reads DAGVTQSPTHLIKTRGQQVTLRCSPKSGHDTVSWYQQALGQGPQFIFQYYEEEERQRGNFPDRFSGHQFPNYSSELNVNALLLGDSALYLCASSIYNEQFFGPGTRLTVL.

The rearrangement links TRBV2 to TRBJ2-3; D is ambiguous. The CDR3 consists of 14 residues. Trimming removed 8 bases from V and 1 base from J, with 13 bases in between. Germline V lookup: CDR1 SNHLY, CDR2 FYNNEI. The CDR3 nucleotides read TGTGCCAGCGAATACGCGCCGGGCACAGATACGCAGTATTTT. Residues: CASEYAPGTDTQYF.

This clone has a handful of counts. The chain carries TRBV5-4 and TRBJ1-1; 7 bases agree with TRBD1. Germline CDR1 SGHNT, CDR2 YYREEE (reference sequence). The junction had 8 bases not matched to a gene; V was cut back by 3 bases and J by 3 bases. The CDR3 totals 15 residues. Written as DNA, the CDR3 is TGTGCCAGCAGCTCTGGTGGCAGGGGGGACACTGAAGCTTTCTTT. Its protein product is CASSSGGRGDTEAFF. Combining the CDR3 with reference TRBV5-4 and TRBJ1-1 gives the whole variable domain ETGVTQSPTHLIKTRGQQVTLRCSSQSGHNTVSWYQQALGQGPQFIFQYYREEENGRGNFPPRFSGLQFPNYSSELNVNALELDDSALYLCASSSGGRGDTEAFFGQGTRLTVV.

This clone was detected only once. This rearrangement joins TRBV30 to TRBJ1-2; 10 nucleotides agree with TRBD1. CDR3 length: 13 amino acids. Unmatched junction bases numbered 6, after V lost 8 bases and J lost 3 bases. Per germline, CDR1 GTSNPN and CDR2 SVGIG (reference sequence). The CDR3 DNA reads TGTGCCACGACAGGGGGCGCCTACTATGGCTACACCTTC. Amino acid sequence: CATTGGAYYGYTF.

This clone was found a few times. The V call is TRBV7-3, the J call TRBJ2-1, with a tentative D call TRBD1 (6 bases). V lost 6 bases, J lost 6 bases, and 18 bases lay in between. Germline V CDR1 and CDR2: SGHTA, FQGTGA. The CDR3 runs to 15 residues. The CDR3 reads CASSFPGEPTNEQFF. CDR3 nucleotide sequence: TGTGCCAGCAGTTTTCCAGGGGAACCCACCAATGAGCAGTTCTTC.

This rearrangement joins TRBV5-6 to TRBJ2-3; 8 nucleotides match TRBD2. Germline trimming cut 8 bases from V and 2 bases from J; bases unmatched to any gene: 10. There are 15 residues in the CDR3. The germline V gene encodes CDR1 SGHDT and CDR2 YYEEEE. The CDR3 is CASTLRGAYTDTQYF. The CDR3, as DNA: TGTGCCAGTACTCTGCGGGGGGCCTACACAGATACGCAGTATTTT.

Concerning this clone itself: Other DNA sequences in this sample translate to the same CDR3. This sequence joins TRBV20-1 and TRBJ2-5; D remains ambiguous. The CDR3 length is 11 residues. CDR1 DFQATT and CDR2 SNEGSKA come from the germline V gene (reference sequence). V was shortened by 5 bases and J by 1 base, with 5 bases between the two germline ends. CDR3 sequence: CSAQFQETQYF. In nucleotides, the CDR3 is TGCAGTGCTCAGTTCCAAGAGACCCAGTACTTC.

The chain has TRBV6-2 or TRBV6-3 and TRBJ2-2; 7 bases fit TRBD2. The CDR3 has 17 residues. Germline CDR1 reads MNHEY; CDR2 reads SVGEGT. The V and J ends lost 4 bases and 4 bases, in that order; junction bases with no gene match: 12. The CDR3 is CASSFTTSGVSTGELFF. In DNA form, the CDR3 reads TGTGCCAGCAGTTTCACTACGAGCGGGGTGAGCACCGGGGAGCTGTTTTTT.

This chain uses TRBV5-7 with TRBJ2-7; D perhaps matches TRBD2 (6 bases). TRBV5-7 is filed as an ORF, its function uncertain. V was cut by 4 bases and J by 3 bases, with 17 bases left in between. The CDR3 spans 15 residues. The chain's CDR3 is CASSPNTGTYYEQYF. In nucleotides, the CDR3 is TGTGCCAGCAGCCCAAATACCGGGACTTACTACGAGCAGTACTTC.

The V call is TRBV27, the J call TRBJ2-3; no reliable D call. The V and J ends lost 7 bases and 4 bases respectively, with 9 bases between them. The CDR3 runs 12 residues. Germline V gene sequence: CDR1 MNHEY, CDR2 SMNVEV (reference sequence). In DNA form, the CDR3 reads TGTGCCAGCATGAGTGTCGCAGATACGCAGTATTTT. Translating it yields CASMSVADTQYF.

The chain links TRBV5-4 to TRBJ1-4; D is perhaps TRBD1 (5 bases). V lost 0 bases and J lost 5, with 8 bases in between. The length of the CDR3 is 14 residues. Germline loops: CDR1 SGHNT, CDR2 YYREEE (reference sequence). This CDR3 is CASSLEAGNEKLFF. Written as DNA, the CDR3 is TGTGCCAGCAGCTTGGAGGCAGGGAATGAAAAACTGTTTTTT.

A remark on this clone: Distinct nucleotide sequences in the sample also encode this CDR3. The DNA for the CDR3 is TGTGCCAGCTCACCCGGACAGGGTGGCACAGATACGCAGTATTTT. Its protein is CASSPGQGGTDTQYF. The J gene is TRBJ2-3, the V gene TRBV18; 8 bases are a match to TRBD1. The V gene end was trimmed by 3 bases and the J gene end by 1 base; junction bases not matched to a gene: 3. CDR3 size: 15 residues. The germline CDR1 and CDR2 sequences are KGHSH and LQKENI.

The J gene is TRBJ2-3, the V gene TRBV10-3, with 8 bases identical to TRBD2. Losses at the gene ends were 4 bases for V and 2 bases for J; bases not matched to a gene: 2. The germline gives CDR1 ENHRY, CDR2 SYGVKD. The CDR3 contains 14 residues. The CDR3 protein is CAISAGLDTDTQYF. The DNA of the CDR3 is TGTGCCATCAGTGCGGGACTAGACACAGATACGCAGTATTTT.

The rearrangement uses TRBV18 and TRBJ1-2, with no clear D. The V gene lost 2 bases and the J gene lost 0 bases, with 19 bases spanning the gap. This CDR3 contains 18 residues. The germline CDR1 and CDR2 sequences are KGHSH and LQKENI. The CDR3 sequence is CASSPMVLGGPTNYGYTF. In DNA, the CDR3 is TGTGCCAGCTCACCAATGGTATTAGGTGGGCCGACTAACTATGGCTACACCTTC.

This sequence joins TRBV4-2 and TRBJ2-1; TRBD1 matches 9 bases. CDR3 length: 16 residues. From germline, CDR1 is LGHNA and CDR2 YNFKEQ. After removal of 3 bases from V and 4 bases from J, the junction contained 7 bases not matched to a gene. CDR3 sequence reads: CASSHLETGGYNEQFF. In nucleotides, the CDR3 is TGTGCCAGCAGCCATCTCGAGACAGGGGGGTACAATGAGCAGTTCTTC.

This rearrangement joins TRBV6-1 to TRBJ2-3; 13 bases are shared with TRBD2. Per the germline V gene, CDR1 is MNHNS and CDR2 is SASEGT. The trim removed 4 bases at V and 3 bases at J, leaving 4 bases unmatched. The CDR3 is made up of 16 amino acids. For the CDR3, the DNA is TGTGCCAGCAGTGCCCGACTAGCGGGGGGAACAGATACGCAGTATTTT. Protein: CASSARLAGGTDTQYF.

The V and J genes are TRBV12-3 or TRBV12-4 and TRBJ1-1, with 9 bases identical to TRBD1. The V gene end was trimmed by 8 bases and the J gene end by 2 bases; junction bases not matched to a gene: 3. This CDR3 contains 13 residues. CDR3 sequence reads: CASGTGINTEAFF. CDR3 nucleotides: TGTGCCAGCGGGACAGGGATTAACACTGAAGCTTTCTTT.

This clone has a single count. This chain uses TRBV2 with TRBJ1-2, with 7 bases matching TRBD1. The germline CDR1 and CDR2 sequences are SNHLY and FYNNEI. V lost 1 base, J lost 13 bases, and 9 bases stayed unmatched. This CDR3 is 13 amino acids long. The CDR3 sequence is CASSEGRQGLSTF. In nucleotides, the CDR3 is TGTGCCAGCAGTGAAGGCCGACAGGGATTATCCACCTTC.

The chain recombines TRBV6-4 with TRBJ1-1; 9 bases match TRBD1. Trimming at V came to 0 bases and at J to 6 bases, leaving 8 bases not matched to a gene. CDR1 and CDR2 (germline): MRHNA, SNTAGT. The CDR3 spans 16 residues. The CDR3 protein is CASSDSTGGSIAEAFF. In DNA, the CDR3 is TGTGCCAGCAGTGACTCGACAGGGGGTTCAATCGCTGAAGCTTTCTTT.